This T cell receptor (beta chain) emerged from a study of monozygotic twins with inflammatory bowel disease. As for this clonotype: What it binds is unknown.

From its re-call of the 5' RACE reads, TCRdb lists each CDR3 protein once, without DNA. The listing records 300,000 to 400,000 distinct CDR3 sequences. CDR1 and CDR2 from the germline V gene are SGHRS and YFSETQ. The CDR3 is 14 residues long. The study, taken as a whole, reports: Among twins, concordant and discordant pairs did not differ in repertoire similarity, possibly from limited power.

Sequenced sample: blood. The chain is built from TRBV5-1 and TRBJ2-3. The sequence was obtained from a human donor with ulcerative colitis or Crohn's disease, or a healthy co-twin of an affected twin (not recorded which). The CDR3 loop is CASSRDQGTDTQYF.